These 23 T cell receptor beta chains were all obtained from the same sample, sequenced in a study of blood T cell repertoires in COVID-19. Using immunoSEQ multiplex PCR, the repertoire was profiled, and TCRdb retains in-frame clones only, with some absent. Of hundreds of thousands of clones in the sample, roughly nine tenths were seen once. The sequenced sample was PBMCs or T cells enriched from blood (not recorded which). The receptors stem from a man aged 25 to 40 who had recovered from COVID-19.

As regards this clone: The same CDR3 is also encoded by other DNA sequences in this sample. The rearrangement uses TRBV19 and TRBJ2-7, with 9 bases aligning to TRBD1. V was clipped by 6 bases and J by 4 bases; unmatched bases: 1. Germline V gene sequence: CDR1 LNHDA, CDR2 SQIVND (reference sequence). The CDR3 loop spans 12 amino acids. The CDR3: CASSDRGYEQYF. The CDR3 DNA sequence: TGTGCCAGTAGCGACAGGGGGTACGAGCAGTACTTC.

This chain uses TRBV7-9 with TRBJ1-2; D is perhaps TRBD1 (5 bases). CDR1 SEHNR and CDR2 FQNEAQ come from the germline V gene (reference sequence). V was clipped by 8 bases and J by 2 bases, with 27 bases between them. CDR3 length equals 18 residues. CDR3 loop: CASYSELTVLQGNYGYTF. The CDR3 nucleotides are TGTGCCAGCTATTCGGAGCTTACAGTCTTGCAGGGAAACTATGGCTACACCTTC.

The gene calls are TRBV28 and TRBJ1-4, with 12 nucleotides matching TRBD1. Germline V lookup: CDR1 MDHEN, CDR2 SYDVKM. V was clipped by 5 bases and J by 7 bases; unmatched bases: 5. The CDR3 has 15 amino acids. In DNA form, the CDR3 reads TGTGCCAGCAGTCCCCCGGGACAGGGGGCTGAAAAACTGTTTTTT. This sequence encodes CASSPPGQGAEKLFF.

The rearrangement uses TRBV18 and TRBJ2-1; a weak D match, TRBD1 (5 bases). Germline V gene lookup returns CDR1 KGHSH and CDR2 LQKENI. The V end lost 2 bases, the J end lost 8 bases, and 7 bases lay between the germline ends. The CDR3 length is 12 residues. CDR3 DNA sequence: TGTGCCAGCTCACCATCCAGGGATGAGCAGTTCTTC. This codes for CASSPSRDEQFF.

DNA of the CDR3: TGTGCCAGCAGCCCCAGTTTTAACTATGGCTACACCTTC. This translates into CASSPSFNYGYTF. The V call is TRBV27, the J call TRBJ1-2; D is uncertain. The CDR3 has 13 amino acids. CDR1 MNHEY and CDR2 SMNVEV come from the germline V gene (reference sequence). With 6 bases removed from V and 1 base from J, the gap between germline ends came to 9 bases.

CDR3 protein: CASSDPGRHGLYGYTF. CDR3 nucleotides: TGTGCCAGCAGTGACCCGGGCCGCCATGGACTCTATGGCTACACCTTC. This chain joins TRBV25-1 and TRBJ1-2; D gene ambiguous. CDR1 is MGHDK and CDR2 is SYGVNS in the germline V gene. The CDR3 loop spans 16 amino acids. The V and J ends lost 3 bases and 4 bases respectively, with 18 bases between them.

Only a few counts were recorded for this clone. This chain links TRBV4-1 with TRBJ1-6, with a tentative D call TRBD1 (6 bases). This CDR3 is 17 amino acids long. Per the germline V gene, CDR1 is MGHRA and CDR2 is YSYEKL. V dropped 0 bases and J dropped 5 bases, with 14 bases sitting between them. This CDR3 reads CASSQDLDDRNNSPLHF. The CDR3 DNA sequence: TGCGCCAGCAGCCAAGATCTGGACGACAGGAATAATTCACCCCTCCACTTT.

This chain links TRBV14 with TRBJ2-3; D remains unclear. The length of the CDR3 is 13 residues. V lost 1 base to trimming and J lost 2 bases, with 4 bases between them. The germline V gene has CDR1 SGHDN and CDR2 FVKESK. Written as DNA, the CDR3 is TGTGCCAGCAGCCAAGTTATCACAGATACGCAGTATTTT. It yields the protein CASSQVITDTQYF.

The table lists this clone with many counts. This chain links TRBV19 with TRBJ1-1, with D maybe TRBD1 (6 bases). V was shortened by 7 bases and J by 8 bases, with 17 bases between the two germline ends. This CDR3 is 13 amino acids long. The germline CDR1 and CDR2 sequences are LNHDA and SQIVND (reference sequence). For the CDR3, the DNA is TGTGCCAGTACCCAATTACAGGGCGTAGAAGCTTTCTTT. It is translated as CASTQLQGVEAFF.

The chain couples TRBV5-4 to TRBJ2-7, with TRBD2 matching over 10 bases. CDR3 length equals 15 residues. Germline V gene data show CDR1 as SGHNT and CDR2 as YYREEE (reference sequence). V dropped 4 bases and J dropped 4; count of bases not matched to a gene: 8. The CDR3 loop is CASSESSGSWYEQYF. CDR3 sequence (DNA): TGTGCCAGCAGCGAGTCTAGCGGGAGTTGGTACGAGCAGTACTTC.

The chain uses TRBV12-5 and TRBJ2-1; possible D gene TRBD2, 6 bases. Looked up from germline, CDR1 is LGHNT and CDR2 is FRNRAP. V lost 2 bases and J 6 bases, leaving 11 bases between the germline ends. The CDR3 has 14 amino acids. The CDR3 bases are TGTGCTAGTGGTTTGTCGGGACTCCTCAATGAGCAGTTCTTC. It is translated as CASGLSGLLNEQFF.

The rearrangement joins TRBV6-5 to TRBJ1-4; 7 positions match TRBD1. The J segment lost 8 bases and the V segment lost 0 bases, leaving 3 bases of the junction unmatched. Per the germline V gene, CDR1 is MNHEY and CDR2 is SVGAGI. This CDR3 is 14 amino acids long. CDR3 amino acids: CASSYSARGEKLFF. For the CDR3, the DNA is TGTGCCAGCAGTTACTCGGCCAGGGGGGAAAAACTGTTTTTT.

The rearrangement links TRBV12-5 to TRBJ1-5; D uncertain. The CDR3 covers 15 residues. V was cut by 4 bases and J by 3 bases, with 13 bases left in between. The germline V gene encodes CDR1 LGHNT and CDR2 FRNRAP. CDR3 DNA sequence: TGTGCTAGTGGTTCCCCGGGCGGGAACAATCAGCCCCAGCATTTT. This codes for CASGSPGGNNQPQHF.

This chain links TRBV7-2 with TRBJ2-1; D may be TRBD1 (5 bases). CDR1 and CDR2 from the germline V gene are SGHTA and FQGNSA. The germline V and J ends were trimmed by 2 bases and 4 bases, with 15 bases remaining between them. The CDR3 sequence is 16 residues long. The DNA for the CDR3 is TGTGCCAGCAGCTTAAACTTGGTCGGACATTACAATGAGCAGTTCTTC. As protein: CASSLNLVGHYNEQFF.

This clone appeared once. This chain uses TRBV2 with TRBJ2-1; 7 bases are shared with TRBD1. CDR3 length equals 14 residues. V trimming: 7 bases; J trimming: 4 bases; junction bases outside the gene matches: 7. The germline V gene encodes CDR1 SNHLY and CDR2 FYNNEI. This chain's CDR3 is CASTTDRVYNEQFF. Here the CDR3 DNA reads TGTGCCAGCACCACAGACAGGGTTTACAATGAGCAGTTCTTC.

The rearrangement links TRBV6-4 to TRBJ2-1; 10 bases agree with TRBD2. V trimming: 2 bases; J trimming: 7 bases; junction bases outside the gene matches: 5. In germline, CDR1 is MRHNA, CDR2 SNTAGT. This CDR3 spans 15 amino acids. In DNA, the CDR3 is TGTGCCAGCAGTGACGCCAGCGGGAGGGGGAATGAGCAGTTCTTC. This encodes CASSDASGRGNEQFF.

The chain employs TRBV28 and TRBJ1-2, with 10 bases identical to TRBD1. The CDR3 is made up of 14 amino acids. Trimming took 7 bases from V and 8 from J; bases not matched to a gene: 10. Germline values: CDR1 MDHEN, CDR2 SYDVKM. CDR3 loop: CASISGQGVRGYTF. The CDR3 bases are TGTGCCAGCATATCCGGACAGGGGGTGAGAGGCTACACCTTC.

For the CDR3, the DNA is TGCGCCAGCAGCTTAGGACAGGGCCCCGGTTCAACTAATGAAAAACTGTTTTTT. Translation: CASSLGQGPGSTNEKLFF. The genes are TRBV5-1 and TRBJ1-4; 8 nucleotides match TRBD1. V shed 2 bases and J 0 bases; nucleotides not matched to a gene: 9. Germline loops: CDR1 SGHRS, CDR2 YFSETQ. This CDR3 comprises 18 residues.

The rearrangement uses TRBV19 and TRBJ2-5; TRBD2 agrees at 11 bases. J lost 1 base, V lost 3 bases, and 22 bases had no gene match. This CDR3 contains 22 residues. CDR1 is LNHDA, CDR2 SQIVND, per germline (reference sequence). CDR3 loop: CASSIRGPPVTSGRPLQETQYF. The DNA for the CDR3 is TGTGCCAGTAGTATCAGGGGCCCCCCTGTAACTAGCGGGAGACCCCTCCAAGAGACCCAGTACTTC.

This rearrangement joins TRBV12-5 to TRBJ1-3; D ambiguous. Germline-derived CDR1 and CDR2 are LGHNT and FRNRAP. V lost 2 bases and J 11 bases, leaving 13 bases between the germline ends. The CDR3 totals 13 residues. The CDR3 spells CASGLTQANAIYF. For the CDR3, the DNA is TGTGCTAGTGGTTTGACGCAGGCGAACGCCATATATTTT. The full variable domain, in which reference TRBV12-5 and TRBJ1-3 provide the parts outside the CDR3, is DARVTQTPRHKVTEMGQEVTMRCQPILGHNTVFWYRQTMMQGLELLAYFRNRAPLDDSGMPKDRFSAEMPDATLATLKIQPSEPRDSAVYFCASGLTQANAIYFGEGSWLTVV.

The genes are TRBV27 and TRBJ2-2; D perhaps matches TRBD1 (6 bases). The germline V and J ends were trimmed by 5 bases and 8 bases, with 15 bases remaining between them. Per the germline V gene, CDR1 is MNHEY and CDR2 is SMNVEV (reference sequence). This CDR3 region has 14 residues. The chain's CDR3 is CASSLTGSTGELFF. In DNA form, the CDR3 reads TGTGCCAGCAGTCTCACAGGGTCCACGGGGGAGCTGTTTTTT.

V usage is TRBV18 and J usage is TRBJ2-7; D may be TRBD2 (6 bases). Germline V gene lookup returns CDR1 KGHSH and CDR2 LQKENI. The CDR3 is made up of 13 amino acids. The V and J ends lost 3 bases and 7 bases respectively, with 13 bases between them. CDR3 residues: CASSPGDSREQYF. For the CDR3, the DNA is TGTGCCAGCTCACCCGGGGACTCAAGGGAGCAGTACTTC.

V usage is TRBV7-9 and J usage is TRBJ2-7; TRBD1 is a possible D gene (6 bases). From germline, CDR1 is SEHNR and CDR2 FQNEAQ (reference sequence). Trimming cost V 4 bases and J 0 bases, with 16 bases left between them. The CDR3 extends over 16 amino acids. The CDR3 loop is CASSSSRQVSSYEQYF. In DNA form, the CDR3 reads TGTGCCAGCAGCTCCTCCCGACAGGTGAGCTCCTACGAGCAGTACTTC.